The table lists the clone carrying this T cell receptor (beta chain) with a few counts. Its antigen is unknown. The data derive from a study of T cell repertoires in cytomegalovirus infection. About the research overall: Matching HLA type and CMV infection were both indicated by public TCR beta signatures.

The ends were cut back, 5 bases at V and 5 bases at J, with 10 bases in the middle. This CDR3 contains 13 residues. Per germline, CDR1 MNHEY and CDR2 SMNVEV (reference sequence). TCRdb reprocessed the reads with MiXCR, giving one entry per CDR3 protein. Of roughly 500,000 distinct CDR3 sequences in the sample, around 35% were seen once. The chain couples TRBV27 to TRBJ1-5; no reliable D call. The clonotype comes from a human donor in good health (CMV status not recorded). Some clones in this sample may be carry-over from other donors' samples. Sequencing used cultured PBMCs, obtained from culture after CMV antigen stimulation. The CDR3 sequence is CASSPFWDQPQHF. As DNA, the CDR3 is TGTGCCAGCAGTCCCTTTTGGGATCAGCCCCAGCATTTT.